The entry that follows covers one T cell receptor (beta chain) sequence. The germline V and J ends were trimmed by 6 bases and 0 bases, with 8 bases remaining between them. The CDR3 extends over 14 amino acids. The germline V gene encodes CDR1 MNHNY and CDR2 SVGAGI (reference sequence). TCRdb re-derived calls from the reads in MiXCR, one entry per CDR3 protein. The profile shows fewer than 550,000 distinct CDR3 sequences, roughly a third of them singletons. These data are taken from a study of T cell repertoires in cytomegalovirus infection. Looking at the study overall: It was the public TCR beta signatures that indicated both CMV infection and matching HLA type.

The TCR originated in a human donor in good health (CMV status not recorded). Some clones in this sample may be carry-over from other donors' samples. This chain connects TRBV6-6 to TRBJ2-2; D gene unclear. The source material was PBMCs. CDR3 DNA: TGTGCCAGCAGGTTTGGGACGAACACCGGGGAGCTGTTTTTT. Translation: CASRFGTNTGELFF.